This TCR beta chain was captured by sequencing in a study of liver allograft versus peripheral blood T cells. Background on the study: T cell receptor repertoires in transplanted livers were compared with those in recipients' peripheral blood.

This CDR3 region has 14 residues. V was cut by 6 bases and J by 5 bases, with 16 bases left in between. CDR1 is SEHNR, CDR2 FQNEAQ, per germline (reference sequence). On this clonotype itself: Its target is not known.

One entry per CDR3 protein results from TCRdb running MiXCR on the reads. The repertoire holds 2,500 to 3,500 distinct CDR3 sequences, with about 16% as singletons. The study's findings and limits: Reportedly, the T cell receptor repertoires inside liver allografts were not the same as those in peripheral blood.

This TCR was sampled from a human patient who had a liver transplant. The graft donor may have given rise to some T cells. This sequence joins TRBV7-9 and TRBJ1-2; D might be TRBD1 (6 bases). CDR3 residues: CASSFGTRGYGYTF. DNA for the CDR3: TGTGCCAGCAGTTTCGGGACAAGAGGTTATGGCTACACCTTC.